These 7 T cell receptor beta chains originate from one sample sequenced in a study of Ad26.COV2.S vaccination and SARS-CoV-2 variants. Documented treatment: 15 to 20 received Ad26.COV2.S at low or high dose, single or two shots; about 5 received placebo; per-sample allocation not given. The samples date from day 63 after the first vaccine or placebo injection. Method: immunoSEQ multiplex PCR; TCRdb's copy keeps in-frame clones and lacks some. The sample gives hundreds of thousands of clones, 80% to 90% of which show up once; almost 7.5% is in the top ten. The sequencing here drew on peripheral blood, taken in a trial of Ad26.COV2.S vaccine versus placebo. All receptors derive from a person between 18 and 65 years old who received the Ad26.COV2.S COVID-19 vaccine or a placebo.

This chain connects TRBV28 to TRBJ2-5; D call uncertain. The CDR3 has 14 residues. Per the germline V gene, CDR1 is MDHEN and CDR2 is SYDVKM. The germline V and J ends were trimmed by 2 bases and 1 base, with 8 bases remaining between them. CDR3 sequence: CASSLAPFQETQYF. DNA for the CDR3: TGTGCCAGCAGTTTAGCGCCGTTCCAAGAGACCCAGTACTTC.

V and J are TRBV2 and TRBJ1-1; 12 bases line up with TRBD1. Per the germline V gene, CDR1 is SNHLY and CDR2 is FYNNEI. CDR3 length: 15 residues. Trimming cost V 3 bases and J 7 bases; bases outside gene matches: 6. In DNA form, the CDR3 reads TGTGCCAGCAGTGACGGGACAGGGGGCTTTGGTGAAGCTTTCTTT. Protein sequence: CASSDGTGGFGEAFF.

J is TRBJ1-2 and V is TRBV2; D not resolved. This CDR3 spans 13 amino acids. Germline-derived CDR1 and CDR2 are SNHLY and FYNNEI. Trimming took 1 base from V and 4 from J, leaving 7 bases between them. CDR3 nucleotide sequence: TGTGCCAGCAGTGAAGAAGCAGGCTATGGCTACACCTTC. Its protein is CASSEEAGYGYTF. The complete variable domain, with remaining parts taken from reference TRBV2 and TRBJ1-2, reads EPEVTQTPSHQVTQMGQEVILRCVPISNHLYFYWYRQILGQKVEFLVSFYNNEISEKSEIFDDQFSVERPDGSNFTLKIRSTKLEDSAMYFCASSEEAGYGYTFGSGTRLTVV.

This sequence joins TRBV24-1 and TRBJ2-1, with TRBD2 matching 7 bases. V lost 0 bases to trimming and J lost 10 bases; unmatched junction nucleotides: 11. The CDR3 is made up of 16 amino acids. Germline assignment: CDR1 KGHDR and CDR2 SFDVKD. The CDR3 is CATSDLGGVGLEEQFF. Written as DNA, the CDR3 is TGTGCCACCAGTGATTTGGGGGGAGTCGGACTAGAGGAGCAGTTCTTC.

This clone came up a few times. The chain joins TRBV18 to TRBJ2-5; D not certain. Germline V lookup: CDR1 KGHSH, CDR2 LQKENI. The CDR3 sequence is 14 residues long. Trimming removed 3 bases from V and 5 bases from J, with 13 bases in between. The CDR3 DNA sequence: TGTGCCAGCTCACCTTCACACGTAGGGGAGACCCAGTACTTC. Translated: CASSPSHVGETQYF.

This chain uses TRBV5-6 with TRBJ1-3; D is unclear. Germline CDR1 and CDR2: SGHDT and YYEEEE. Trimming shortened V by 6 bases and J by 3 bases, and 10 bases separated the two germline ends. CDR3 length: 13 amino acids. In DNA, the CDR3 is TGTGCCAGCACCCTAAGAATTGGAAACACCATATATTTT. Amino acid sequence: CASTLRIGNTIYF.

The CDR3 DNA reads as TGTGCCAGCAGGCTCCTAGCGGAAGAGACCCAGTACTTC. Its translation is CASRLLAEETQYF. The chain uses TRBV2 and TRBJ2-5; 7 nucleotides align to TRBD2. Germline CDR1 SNHLY, CDR2 FYNNEI. The CDR3 spans 13 residues. J gave up 3 bases and V 6 bases, and 4 bases lay outside the gene matches.